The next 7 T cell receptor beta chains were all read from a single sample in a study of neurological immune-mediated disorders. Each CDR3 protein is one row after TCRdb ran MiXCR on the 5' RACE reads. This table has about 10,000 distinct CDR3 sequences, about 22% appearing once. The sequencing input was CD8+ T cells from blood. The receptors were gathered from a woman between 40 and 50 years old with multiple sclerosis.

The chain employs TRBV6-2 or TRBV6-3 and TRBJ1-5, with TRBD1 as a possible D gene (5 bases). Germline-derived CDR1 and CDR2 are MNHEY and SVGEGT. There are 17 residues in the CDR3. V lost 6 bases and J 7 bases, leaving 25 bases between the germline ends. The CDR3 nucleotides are TGTGCCAGCAGCGAAAGGCCTGCAGGGAAGTTGAAACAGCCCCAGCATTTT. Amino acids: CASSERPAGKLKQPQHF.

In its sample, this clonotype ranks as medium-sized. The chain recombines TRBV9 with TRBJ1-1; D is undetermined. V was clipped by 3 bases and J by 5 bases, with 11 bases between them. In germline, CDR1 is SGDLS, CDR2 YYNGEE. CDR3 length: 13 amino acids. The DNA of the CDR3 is TGTGCCAGCAGCGGACCAGGTGTTACTGAAGCTTTCTTT. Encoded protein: CASSGPGVTEAFF.

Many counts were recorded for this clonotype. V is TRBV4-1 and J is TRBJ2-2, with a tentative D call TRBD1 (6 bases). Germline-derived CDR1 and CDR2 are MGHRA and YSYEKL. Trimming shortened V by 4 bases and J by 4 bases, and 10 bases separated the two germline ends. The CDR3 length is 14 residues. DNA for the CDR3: TGCGCCAGCAGCCCGGGACAAACCACCGGGGAGCTGTTTTTT. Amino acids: CASSPGQTTGELFF.

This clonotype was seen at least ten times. The CDR3 region has the DNA TGTGCCAGCGACCTTAATGAAAAACTGTTTTTT. The encoded protein is CASDLNEKLFF. This chain joins TRBV2 and TRBJ1-4; D remains ambiguous. The V and J ends lost 8 bases and 4 bases respectively, with 5 bases between them. The CDR3 is 11 amino acids. Germline V gives CDR1 SNHLY, CDR2 FYNNEI.

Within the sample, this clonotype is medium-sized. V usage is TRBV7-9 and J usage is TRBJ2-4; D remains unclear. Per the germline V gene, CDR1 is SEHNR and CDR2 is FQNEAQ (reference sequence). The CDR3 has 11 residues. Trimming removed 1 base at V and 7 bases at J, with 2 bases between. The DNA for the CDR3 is TGTGCCAGCAGCTTAGACAACATTCAGTACTTC. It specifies CASSLDNIQYF.

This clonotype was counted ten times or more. CDR3 protein: CSARISYNEQFF. CDR3 in DNA: TGCAGTGCTAGAATCTCTTACAATGAGCAGTTCTTC. The chain links TRBV20-1 to TRBJ2-1; D gene uncertain. The CDR3 has 12 residues. With 2 bases removed from V and 4 bases from J, the gap between germline ends came to 6 bases. Germline CDR1 is DFQATT and CDR2 is SNEGSKA (reference sequence).

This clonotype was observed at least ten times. This CDR3 is CASSPLGPTDTQYF. DNA of the CDR3: TGTGCCAGCAGCCCCCTAGGACCCACAGATACGCAGTATTTT. The chain employs TRBV7-9 and TRBJ2-3; D call uncertain. This CDR3 has 14 amino acids. V gave up 5 bases and J gave up 2 bases, with 11 bases separating them. Germline lookup yields CDR1 SEHNR and CDR2 FQNEAQ (reference sequence).